This TCR beta chain is from a study of blood T cell repertoires in COVID-19. Study-level information: COVID-19 samples collected from the United States, Italy and Spain covered acute and convalescent phases. T cells, B-cell-depleted T cells, or PBMCs supplied cDNA or gDNA.

The CDR3 runs to 15 residues. The V gene lost 3 bases and the J gene lost 0 bases, with 10 bases spanning the gap. CDR1 is ENHRY and CDR2 is SYGVKD in the germline V gene. In the original analysis: The authors estimated nucleated cell counts from reference gene primer amplification. TCRdb's table, derived via immunoSEQ multiplex PCR, lists solely in-frame clones and lacks some. From that table come the V and J calls and clone size; the DNA was used to work out D and trimming. The sample has 150,000 to 200,000 clones, roughly 80% seen once. This chain joins TRBV10-3 and TRBJ2-3; tentative D call: TRBD1 (6 bases). This TCR came from a man in his fifties or sixties who had recovered from COVID-19. The material sequenced was peripheral blood. The CDR3 DNA is TGTGCCATCAGTGACATGGACAGAAGCACAGATACGCAGTATTTT. Protein: CAISDMDRSTDTQYF.